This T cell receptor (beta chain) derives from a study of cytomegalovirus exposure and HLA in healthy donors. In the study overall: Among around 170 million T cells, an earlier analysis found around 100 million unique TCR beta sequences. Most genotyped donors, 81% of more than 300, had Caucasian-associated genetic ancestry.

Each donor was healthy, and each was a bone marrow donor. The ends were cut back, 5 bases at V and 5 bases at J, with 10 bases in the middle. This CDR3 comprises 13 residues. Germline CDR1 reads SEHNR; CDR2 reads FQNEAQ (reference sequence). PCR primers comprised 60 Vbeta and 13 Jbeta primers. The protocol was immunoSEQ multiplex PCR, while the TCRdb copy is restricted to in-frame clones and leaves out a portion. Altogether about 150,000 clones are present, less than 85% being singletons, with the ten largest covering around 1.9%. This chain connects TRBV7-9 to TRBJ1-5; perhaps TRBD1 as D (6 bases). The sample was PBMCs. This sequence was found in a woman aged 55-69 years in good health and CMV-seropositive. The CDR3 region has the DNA TGTGCCAGCAGCCGAGGACAGCATCAGCCCCAGCATTTT. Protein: CASSRGQHQPQHF.